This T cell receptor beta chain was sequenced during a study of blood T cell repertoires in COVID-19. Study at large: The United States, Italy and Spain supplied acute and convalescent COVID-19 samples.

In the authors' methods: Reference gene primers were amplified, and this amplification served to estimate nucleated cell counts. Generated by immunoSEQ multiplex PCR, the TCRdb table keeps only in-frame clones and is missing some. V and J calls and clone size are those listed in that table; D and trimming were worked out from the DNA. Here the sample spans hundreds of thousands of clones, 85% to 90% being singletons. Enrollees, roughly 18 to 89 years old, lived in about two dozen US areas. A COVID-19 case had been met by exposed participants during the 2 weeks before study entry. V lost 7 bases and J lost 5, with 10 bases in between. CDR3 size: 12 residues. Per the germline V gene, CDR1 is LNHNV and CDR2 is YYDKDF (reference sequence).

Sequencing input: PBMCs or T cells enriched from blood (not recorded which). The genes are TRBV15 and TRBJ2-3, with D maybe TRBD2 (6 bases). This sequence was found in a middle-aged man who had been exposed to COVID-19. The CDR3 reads CATNRRGDTQYF. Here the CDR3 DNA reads TGTGCCACCAACCGGCGGGGAGATACGCAGTATTTT.